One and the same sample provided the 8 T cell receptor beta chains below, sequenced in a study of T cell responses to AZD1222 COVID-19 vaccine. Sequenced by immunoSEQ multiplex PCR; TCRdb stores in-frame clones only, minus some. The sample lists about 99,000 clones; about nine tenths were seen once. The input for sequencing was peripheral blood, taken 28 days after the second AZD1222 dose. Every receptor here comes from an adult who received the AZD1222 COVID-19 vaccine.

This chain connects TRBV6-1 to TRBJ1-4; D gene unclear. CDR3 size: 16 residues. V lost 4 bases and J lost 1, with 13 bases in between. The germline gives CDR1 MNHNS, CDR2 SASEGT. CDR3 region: CASSGALVVTNEKLFF. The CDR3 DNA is TGTGCCAGCAGTGGAGCCTTGGTGGTAACTAATGAAAAACTGTTTTTT.

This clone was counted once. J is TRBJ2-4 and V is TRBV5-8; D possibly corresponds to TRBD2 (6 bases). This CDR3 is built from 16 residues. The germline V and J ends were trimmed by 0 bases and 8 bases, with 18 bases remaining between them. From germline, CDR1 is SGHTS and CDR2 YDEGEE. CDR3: CASSLGTAGRVYIQYF. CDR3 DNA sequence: TGTGCCAGCAGCTTGGGAACTGCCGGGAGAGTCTACATTCAGTACTTC.

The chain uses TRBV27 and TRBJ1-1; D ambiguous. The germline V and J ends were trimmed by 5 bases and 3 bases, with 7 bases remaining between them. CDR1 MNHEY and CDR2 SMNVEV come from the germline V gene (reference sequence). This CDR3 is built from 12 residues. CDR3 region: CASSHADTEAFF. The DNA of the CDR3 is TGTGCCAGCAGTCACGCGGACACTGAAGCTTTCTTT.

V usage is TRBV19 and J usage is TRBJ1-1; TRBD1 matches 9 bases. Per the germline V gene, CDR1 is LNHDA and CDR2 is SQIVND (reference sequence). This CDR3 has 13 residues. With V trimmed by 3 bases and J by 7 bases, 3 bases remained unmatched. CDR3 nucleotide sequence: TGTGCCAGTAGTATTCTGGACAGGGGTGAAGCTTTCTTT. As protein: CASSILDRGEAFF.

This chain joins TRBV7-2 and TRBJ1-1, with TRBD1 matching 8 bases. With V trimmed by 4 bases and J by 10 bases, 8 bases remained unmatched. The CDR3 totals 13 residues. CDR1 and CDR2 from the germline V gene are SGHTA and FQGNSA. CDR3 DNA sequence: TGTGCCAGCAGCTCCGATACAGGGGGTGTAGCTTTCTTT. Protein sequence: CASSSDTGGVAFF.

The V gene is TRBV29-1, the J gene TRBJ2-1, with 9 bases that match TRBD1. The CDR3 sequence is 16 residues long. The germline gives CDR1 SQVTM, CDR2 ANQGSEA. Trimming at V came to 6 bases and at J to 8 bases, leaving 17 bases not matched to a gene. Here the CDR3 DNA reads TGCAGCGTCGCGAGCTACCTACCGGGACAGGGTTATGAGCAGTTCTTC. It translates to CSVASYLPGQGYEQFF.

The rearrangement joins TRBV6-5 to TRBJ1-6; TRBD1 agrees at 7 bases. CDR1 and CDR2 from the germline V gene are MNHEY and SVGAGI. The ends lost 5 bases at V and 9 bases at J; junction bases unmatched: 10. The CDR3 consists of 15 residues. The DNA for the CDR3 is TGTGCCAGCAGTCAGAGGGGGCGGGGAGGTTCACCCCTCCACTTT. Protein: CASSQRGRGGSPLHF.

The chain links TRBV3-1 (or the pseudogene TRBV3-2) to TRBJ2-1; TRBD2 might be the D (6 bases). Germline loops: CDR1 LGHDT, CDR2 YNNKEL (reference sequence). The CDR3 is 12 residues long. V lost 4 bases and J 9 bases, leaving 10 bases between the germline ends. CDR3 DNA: TGTGCCAGCAGCCCACGGGGAGGTGAGCAGTTCTTC. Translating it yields CASSPRGGEQFF.